These 11 T cell receptor beta chains came from one sample sequenced in a study of CD8 T cells in Susac syndrome. The RNA, about 0.45 to 1 ug, was put through reverse transcription using random hexamers. One entry per CDR3 protein results from TCRdb running MiXCR on the immunoSEQ multiplex PCR reads. The sample comprises around 170,000 distinct CDR3 sequences, approximately 94% of which are singletons, and approximately 0.11% rests with the top ten. The sequencing sample was made of CD4+ T cells from PBMCs. Receptor source: a human donor with Susac syndrome.

The chain has TRBV11-2 and TRBJ2-1; D not resolved. The V and J ends lost 7 bases and 4 bases respectively, with 5 bases between them. The CDR3 runs 11 residues. Germline assignment: CDR1 SGHAT and CDR2 FQNNGV. The CDR3 loop is CASTLYNEQFF. The CDR3 bases are TGTGCCAGCACACTATACAATGAGCAGTTCTTC.

This sequence joins TRBV5-1 and TRBJ2-6, with D perhaps matching TRBD1 (5 bases). V lost 0 bases to trimming and J lost 4 bases, with 17 bases between them. The germline gives CDR1 SGHRS, CDR2 YFSETQ. The CDR3 length is 18 residues. In DNA form, the CDR3 reads TGCGCCAGCAGCTTGGTTGTGGCCAGGGCAGAAGGGGCCAACGTCCTGACTTTC. Encoded protein: CASSLVVARAEGANVLTF.

Written as DNA, the CDR3 is TGTGCCAGTAGTGTCCGAGTACAAGAGACCCAGTACTTC. Translation: CASSVRVQETQYF. J is TRBJ2-5 and V is TRBV19; no clear D gene. There are 13 residues in the CDR3. Trimming shortened V by 5 bases and J by 2 bases, and 9 bases separated the two germline ends. Germline loops: CDR1 LNHDA, CDR2 SQIVND (reference sequence).

This chain links TRBV27 with TRBJ2-7, with TRBD1 as a possible D gene (6 bases). V gave up 5 bases and J gave up 6 bases, with 17 bases separating them. The CDR3 sequence is 14 residues long. CDR1 is MNHEY, CDR2 SMNVEV, per germline (reference sequence). Here the CDR3 reads CASSPGQYNGEQYF. The CDR3 DNA reads TGTGCCAGCAGTCCCGGACAGTACAACGGCGAGCAGTACTTC.

The V call is TRBV18, the J call TRBJ1-1, with no clear D. V was trimmed by 6 bases and J by 1 base, leaving 15 bases between them. The CDR3 sequence is 15 residues long. CDR1 is KGHSH, CDR2 LQKENI, per germline. CDR3 nucleotide sequence: TGTGCCAGCTCCCCCCCATCAATGGCGAACACTGAAGCTTTCTTT. Protein: CASSPPSMANTEAFF.

V is TRBV7-3 and J is TRBJ2-3; TRBD2 agrees at 9 bases. This CDR3 contains 16 residues. Unmatched junction bases numbered 7, after V lost 5 bases and J lost 1 base. Germline CDR1 and CDR2: SGHTA and FQGTGA. The CDR3 DNA follows: TGTGCCAGCAGCCACCCGGAGCGGGGGGGCACAGATACGCAGTATTTT. Translated: CASSHPERGGTDTQYF.

The CDR3 DNA follows: TGTGCCAGCAGCCCCGAGACAATCCGGGGGGAGACCCAGTACTTC. Translation gives CASSPETIRGETQYF. J is TRBJ2-5 and V is TRBV11-2; possible D gene TRBD2, 6 bases. The V gene lost 5 bases and the J gene lost 5 bases, with 18 bases spanning the gap. There are 15 residues in the CDR3. Germline loops: CDR1 SGHAT, CDR2 FQNNGV.

This chain connects TRBV27 to TRBJ2-7; TRBD1 aligns across 10 bases. V was pared by 6 bases and J by 2 bases, with 4 bases of the junction left unmatched. There are 14 residues in the CDR3. In germline, CDR1 is MNHEY, CDR2 SMNVEV (reference sequence). CDR3 sequence: CASRRTGGTYEQYF. CDR3 nucleotide sequence: TGTGCCAGCAGGCGGACAGGGGGAACCTACGAGCAGTACTTC.

This clonotype appeared a few times. The DNA for the CDR3 is TGTGCCAGCAGCCAAGTCCCGGAGACCCAGTACTTC. Translation gives CASSQVPETQYF. The rearrangement joins TRBV3-1 to TRBJ2-5; unclear D gene. CDR1 and CDR2 from the germline V gene are LGHDT and YNNKEL (reference sequence). There are 12 residues in the CDR3. With 1 base removed from V and 5 bases from J, the gap between germline ends came to 5 bases.

This chain connects TRBV5-1 to TRBJ1-1, with D possibly TRBD1 on 5 matching bases. There are 16 residues in the CDR3. Germline CDR1 reads SGHRS; CDR2 reads YFSETQ. V was cut by 1 base and J by 6 bases, with 19 bases left in between. The CDR3 nucleotides read TGCGCCAGCAGCTTGCTTTCCCAGGGTAGCAAACCTGAAGCTTTCTTT. It codes for CASSLLSQGSKPEAFF.

This clonotype was detected once. The V and J genes are TRBV20-1 and TRBJ2-7; TRBD2 matches 8 bases. Germline CDR1 reads DFQATT; CDR2 reads SNEGSKA (reference sequence). This CDR3 has 16 residues. Germline trimming cut 6 bases from V and 1 base from J; bases unmatched to any gene: 14. The CDR3: CSAIPAPRGGSYEQYF. The CDR3 DNA reads as TGCAGTGCCATACCCGCCCCGCGCGGGGGGTCCTACGAGCAGTACTTC.